The present T cell receptor beta chain was sequenced within a study of early T cells in non-severe SARS-CoV-2 infection. TCRdb re-derived calls from the 5' RACE reads in MiXCR, one entry per CDR3 protein. The repertoire holds about 29,000 distinct CDR3 sequences, with less than 7.5% as singletons. In its sample, this clonotype was seen many times. This clonotype was obtained from an adult who was a healthcare worker with PCR-confirmed SARS-CoV-2 infection or an uninfected control (not recorded which). What was sequenced was whole blood.

CDR3 amino acids: CSAQRGVGDTQYF. CDR3 coding DNA: TGCAGTGCTCAGCGGGGGGTGGGAGATACGCAGTATTTT. The V call is TRBV20-1, the J call TRBJ2-3; TRBD2 aligns across 9 bases. Germline trimming cut 5 bases from V and 5 bases from J; bases unmatched to any gene: 5. Per germline, CDR1 DFQATT and CDR2 SNEGSKA (reference sequence). This CDR3 contains 13 residues.